This is a list of T cell receptor beta chains from one sample in a study of blood T cells in healthy people across ages. Using its own MiXCR run on the 5' RACE reads, TCRdb lists one record per CDR3 protein. The sample holds fewer than 2,000,000 distinct CDR3 sequences, approximately 40% seen once. Sequenced material: blood. The receptors derive from a human donor in good health. The CDR3 runs from the conserved cysteine through the conserved F or W. A D gene is named only where the DNA matches it firmly. Only some rows state a clone size, as once, few, many or a class for expanded clones.

>NA|TRBD1|TRBV29-1|TRBJ2-7
CSVENRGRNEQYF
TGCAGCGTTGAAAACAGGGGGCGGAACGAGCAGTACTTC
>NA|NA|TRBV14|TRBJ1-1
CASSQVADEAFF
TGTGCCAGCAGCCAAGTGGCAGATGAAGCTTTCTTT
>few|NA|TRBV5-6|TRBJ1-1
CASSVRGEAFF
TGTGCCAGCAGCGTGCGAGGAGAAGCTTTCTTT
>NA|TRBD2|TRBV12-3/TRBV12-4|TRBJ2-1
CASSRQAGGLVYEQFF
TGTGCCAGCAGCCGACAAGCGGGGGGGCTTGTCTATGAGCAGTTCTTC
>NA|TRBD1|TRBV28|TRBJ2-7
CASSSRDREREQYF
TGTGCCAGCAGTTCCCGGGACAGAGAACGAGAGCAGTACTTC
>once|TRBD1|TRBV6-2/TRBV6-3|TRBJ2-7
CASSSGTVLISYEQYF
TGTGCCAGCAGCTCTGGGACAGTCTTGATCTCCTACGAGCAGTACTTC
>NA|NA|TRBV20-1|TRBJ1-2
CSAGDGRETNYGYTF
TGCAGTGCTGGAGATGGGAGAGAAACTAACTATGGCTACACCTTC
>NA|NA|TRBV13|TRBJ2-1
CASQGRVLIEQFF
TGTGCCAGCCAGGGCCGCGTTCTTATTGAGCAGTTCTTC
>NA|TRBD2|TRBV20-1|TRBJ2-7
CSASLAVYSYEQYF
TGCAGTGCTAGCCTAGCGGTGTACTCCTACGAGCAGTACTTC
>NA|NA|TRBV20-1|TRBJ2-3
CSARDKIGTDTQYF
TGCAGTGCTAGAGATAAGATTGGCACAGATACGCAGTATTTT
>NA|NA|TRBV3-1|TRBJ1-5
CASSPQHSNQPQHF
TGTGCCAGCAGCCCTCAACATAGCAATCAGCCCCAGCATTTT
>NA|NA|TRBV7-9|TRBJ2-3
CASIIAGTDTQYF
TGTGCCAGCATTATAGCGGGCACAGATACGCAGTATTTT
>NA|TRBD2|TRBV20-1|TRBJ2-5
CSGARLAQETQYF
TGCAGTGGGGCTAGACTAGCCCAAGAGACCCAGTACTTC
>NA|NA|TRBV5-5|TRBJ2-2
CASSLARTNGELVF
TGTGCCAGCAGCTTGGCCAGGACAAACGGGGAGCTGGTTTTT
>NA|NA|TRBV12-3/TRBV12-4|TRBJ1-1
CASLRGAGSAFF
TGTGCCAGCCTACGGGGGGCGGGTTCAGCTTTCTTT
>NA|TRBD1|TRBV6-2/TRBV6-3|TRBJ1-6
CASRMTGADSPLHF
TGTGCCAGCAGAATGACAGGGGCGGATTCACCCCTCCACTTT
>NA|TRBD1|TRBV5-1|TRBJ2-5
CASSLGQGKGTQYF
TGCGCCAGCAGCTTGGGACAGGGCAAGGGGACCCAGTACTTC
>NA|TRBD1|TRBV6-2/TRBV6-3|TRBJ1-2
CASSYMPLGQGGGDGYTF
TGTGCCAGCAGTTACATGCCCCTCGGACAGGGCGGGGGAGATGGCTACACCTTC
>few|TRBD2|TRBV20-1|TRBJ2-3
CSGSPLAGVPDTQYF
TGCAGTGGGTCTCCACTAGCGGGAGTTCCAGATACGCAGTATTTT
>few|NA|TRBV6-6|TRBJ1-1
CASSTLHSNTEAFF
TGTGCCAGCAGTACCTTACACTCGAACACTGAAGCTTTCTTT
>few|NA|TRBV7-2|TRBJ2-1
CASTLHPGFGNEQFF
TGTGCCAGCACTCTGCATCCCGGGTTCGGCAATGAGCAGTTCTTC
>few|NA|TRBV7-3|TRBJ1-6
CASSFGQSNSPLHF
TGTGCCAGCAGCTTTGGACAGAGTAATTCACCCCTCCACTTT
>NA|NA|TRBV5-1|TRBJ2-3
CASSWQGLAGDTQYF
TGCGCCAGCAGCTGGCAGGGCCTAGCTGGAGATACGCAGTATTTT
>NA|NA|TRBV4-1|TRBJ2-5
CASSQVHPGRGSQYF
TGCGCCAGCAGCCAAGTCCACCCGGGCCGGGGGTCCCAGTACTTC
>NA|NA|TRBV28|TRBJ1-1
CATQTLGFEAFF
TGTGCCACCCAAACGCTAGGGTTTGAAGCTTTCTTT
>NA|TRBD1|TRBV30|TRBJ1-2
CAWSHRQGAVEGYTF
TGTGCCTGGAGTCATCGACAGGGGGCTGTCGAAGGCTACACCTTC
>NA|NA|TRBV12-3/TRBV12-4|TRBJ1-2
CASSLETAFYGYTF
TGTGCCAGCAGTTTAGAGACAGCCTTCTATGGCTACACCTTC
>few|TRBD1|TRBV7-8|TRBJ2-5
CASSPGQGFQETQYF
TGTGCCAGCAGCCCCGGACAGGGCTTTCAAGAGACCCAGTACTTC
>few|NA|TRBV10-3|TRBJ2-7
CAISARPRLVETYEQYF
TGTGCCATCAGTGCTCGGCCGAGACTCGTGGAAACCTACGAGCAGTACTTC
>NA|TRBD1|TRBV7-2|TRBJ2-2
CASSFAGGWNTGELFF
TGTGCCAGCAGCTTCGCAGGGGGCTGGAACACCGGGGAGCTGTTTTTT
>NA|NA|TRBV20-1|TRBJ1-1
CSARTEGTEAFF
TGCAGTGCTAGGACAGAGGGTACTGAAGCTTTCTTT
>once|NA|TRBV11-3|TRBJ2-3
CASSSGTTTTDTQYF
TGTGCCAGCAGCTCCGGGACAACTACCACAGATACGCAGTATTTT
>NA|NA|TRBV29-1|TRBJ1-2
CSTFHDNGYTF
TGCAGCACCTTCCATGATAATGGCTACACCTTC
>NA|TRBD1|TRBV24-1|TRBJ2-7
CATSDPGQGTHEQYF
TGTGCCACCAGTGATCCGGGACAGGGGACCCACGAGCAGTACTTC
>few|TRBD1|TRBV7-9|TRBJ2-5
CASRNTGTGVSETQYF
TGTGCCAGCAGAAATACCGGGACAGGGGTGAGCGAGACCCAGTACTTC
>NA|NA|TRBV7-3|TRBJ1-2
CASSFSTAGGYTF
TGTGCCAGCAGCTTTTCCACGGCCGGGGGCTACACCTTC
>few|TRBD1|TRBV20-1|TRBJ1-1
CSARGWTGGADTEAFF
TGCAGTGCTAGAGGATGGACAGGAGGGGCAGACACTGAAGCTTTCTTT
>NA|NA|TRBV6-5|TRBJ2-7
CASSYWTASTTYEQYF
TGTGCCAGCAGTTACTGGACTGCCTCGACAACCTACGAGCAGTACTTC
>NA|NA|TRBV7-8|TRBJ2-7
CASRPGLSSYEQYF
TGTGCCAGCAGGCCGGGCCTGAGCTCCTACGAGCAGTACTTC
>NA|NA|TRBV4-1|TRBJ2-4
CATSQDWGLPDYIQYF
TGCGCCACCAGCCAAGATTGGGGGCTTCCCGACTACATTCAGTACTTC
>NA|NA|TRBV5-5|TRBJ2-1
CASTGGGGLYNEQFF
TGTGCCAGCACGGGGGGCGGGGGCCTCTACAATGAGCAGTTCTTC
>NA|NA|TRBV4-3|TRBJ1-1
CASSQERGANTEAFF
TGCGCCAGCAGCCAAGAGAGGGGCGCGAACACTGAAGCTTTCTTT
>NA|NA|TRBV7-2|TRBJ2-5
CASSQNPGGETQYF
TGTGCCAGCAGCCAGAACCCTGGGGGGGAGACCCAGTACTTC
>NA|TRBD1|TRBV9|TRBJ1-4
CASSLSGTENEKLFF
TGTGCCAGCAGCTTGTCCGGGACAGAAAATGAAAAACTGTTTTTT
>many|TRBD1|TRBV18|TRBJ2-1
CASSPGTVYNEQFF
TGTGCCAGCAGCCCCGGGACAGTATACAATGAGCAGTTCTTC
>NA|NA|TRBV13|TRBJ2-7
CASSPVPSYEQYF
TGTGCCAGCAGCCCAGTCCCCTCCTACGAGCAGTACTTC
>NA|NA|TRBV4-3|TRBJ1-1
CASREGDTDLNTEAFF
TGCGCCAGCCGGGAGGGGGACACGGATCTGAACACTGAAGCTTTCTTT
>few|TRBD1|TRBV12-3/TRBV12-4|TRBJ1-1
CASSPRGQGAGEAFF
TGTGCCAGCAGCCCGAGGGGACAGGGGGCGGGGGAAGCTTTCTTT
>NA|NA|TRBV13|TRBJ1-1
CASSLRDTMNTEAFF
TGTGCCAGCAGTCTCCGGGACACCATGAACACTGAAGCTTTCTTT
>many|TRBD2|TRBV10-3|TRBJ2-7
CAISELLSSGVSYEQYF
TGTGCCATCAGTGAGCTGTTGTCTAGCGGGGTCTCCTACGAGCAGTACTTC
>many|NA|TRBV4-1|TRBJ2-7
CASSQDPEFAYEQYF
TGCGCCAGCAGCCAAGATCCAGAGTTTGCCTACGAGCAGTACTTC